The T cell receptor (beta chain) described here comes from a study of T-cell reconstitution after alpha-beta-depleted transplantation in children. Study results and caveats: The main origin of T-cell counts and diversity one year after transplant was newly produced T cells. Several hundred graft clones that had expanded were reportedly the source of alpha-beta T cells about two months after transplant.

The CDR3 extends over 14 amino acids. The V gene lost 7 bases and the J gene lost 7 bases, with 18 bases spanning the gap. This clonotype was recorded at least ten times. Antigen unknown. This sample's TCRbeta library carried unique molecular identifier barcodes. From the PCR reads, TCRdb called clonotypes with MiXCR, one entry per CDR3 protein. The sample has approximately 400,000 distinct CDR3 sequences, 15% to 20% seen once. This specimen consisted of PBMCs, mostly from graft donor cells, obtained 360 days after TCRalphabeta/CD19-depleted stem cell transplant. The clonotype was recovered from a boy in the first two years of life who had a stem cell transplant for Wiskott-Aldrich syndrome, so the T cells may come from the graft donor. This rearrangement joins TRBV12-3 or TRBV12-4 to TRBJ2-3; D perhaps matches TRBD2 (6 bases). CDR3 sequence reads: CASNKRGGANTQYF. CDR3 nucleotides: TGTGCCAGCAACAAACGAGGAGGGGCGAATACGCAGTATTTT.